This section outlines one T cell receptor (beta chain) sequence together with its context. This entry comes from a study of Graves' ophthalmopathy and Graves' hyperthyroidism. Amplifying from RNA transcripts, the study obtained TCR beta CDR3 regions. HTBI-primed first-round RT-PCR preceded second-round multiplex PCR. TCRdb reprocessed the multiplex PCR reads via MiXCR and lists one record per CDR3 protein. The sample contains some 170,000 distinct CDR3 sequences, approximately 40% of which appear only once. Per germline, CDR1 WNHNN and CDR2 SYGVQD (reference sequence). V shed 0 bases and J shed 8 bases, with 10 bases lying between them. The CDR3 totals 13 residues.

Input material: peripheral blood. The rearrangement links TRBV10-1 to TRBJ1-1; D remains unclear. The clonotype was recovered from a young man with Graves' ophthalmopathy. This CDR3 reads CASSESYAAEAFF. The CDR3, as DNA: TGCGCCAGCAGTGAGTCCTATGCTGCGGAAGCTTTCTTT.